This entry lists 28 T cell receptor beta chains sequenced from one sample in a study of tumor-infiltrating lymphocytes in primary liver carcinoma. Joint extraction of RNA and DNA used roughly 20-32 mg of bulk tissue that was unsorted. The template, about 540 ng total RNA, yielded TCR beta cDNA made with a constant-region primer. Three rounds of nested multiplex PCR with slightly modified ARM-PCR produced TCR beta libraries. A C-beta reverse primer and TRBV1-TRBV30 forward primers served in each of the first two PCR rounds, at about 10 cycles apiece. TCRdb re-derived calls from the multiplex PCR reads in MiXCR, one entry per CDR3 protein. Among 75,000 to 90,000 distinct CDR3 sequences listed, 55% to 85% were seen once. Input material: liver tumor tissue from sampling region 1. As to subset: tumor region T1, superior pole. These receptors all come from a man aged 35-49 years with primary liver carcinoma and hepatitis B virus infection.

Notes on this clonotype: An end of the junction differs from the germline gene, which may be a read error. Here the CDR3 DNA reads TGTGACAGCGGCCCGGAGTACATTGAGCAGTTCTTC. It yields the protein CDSGPEYIEQFF. The V call is TRBV11-2, the J call TRBJ2-1; TRBD2 might be the D (5 bases). The CDR3 has 12 residues. CDR1 SGHAT and CDR2 FQNNGV come from the germline V gene.

The chain is built from TRBV12-3 or TRBV12-4 and TRBJ2-4; D tentatively reads TRBD1 or TRBD2 (5 bases each). V lost 7 bases, J lost 3 bases, and 13 bases lay in between. The CDR3 loop spans 14 amino acids. CDR3 sequence (DNA): TGTGCCAGCACCGGGGCCCATGACAAAAACATTCAGTACTTC. It codes for CASTGAHDKNIQYF.

V and J are TRBV7-2 and TRBJ2-7; the D gene is possibly TRBD1 (6 bases). The CDR3 sequence is 14 residues long. Trimming stripped 4 bases from V and 4 bases from J, with 14 bases between. Germline assignment: CDR1 SGHTA and CDR2 FQGNSA. CDR3 DNA sequence: TGTGCCAGCAGCTACGGACAGTGGGCTTACGAGCAGTACTTC. Its protein product is CASSYGQWAYEQYF.

Details on this clonotype: A much larger clone lies one base from this, so it may be a read error. V is TRBV28 and J is TRBJ1-2, with D maybe TRBD1 (5 bases). There are 12 residues in the CDR3. Germline V gene sequence: CDR1 MDHEN, CDR2 SYDVKM. The CDR3 loop is CASSPQGYGYIF. CDR3 in DNA: TGTGCCAGCAGTCCCCAGGGATATGGCTACATCTTC.

Remarks on this clonotype: The junction and the germline gene differ at one end; a read error may be behind it. The chain carries TRBV10-2 and TRBJ2-5; D may be TRBD2 (7 bases). Germline V gene data show CDR1 as WSHSY and CDR2 as SAAADI. This CDR3 region has 15 residues. The CDR3 coding sequence is TGCGCCATCAGTGAGTCGGAAAGGGGGGGGGAGACCCAGTATTTC. It codes for CAISESERGGETQYF.

Of note for this clonotype: A read error may explain this, as a much larger clone is one base away. The chain links TRBV10-3 to TRBJ2-5, with TRBD2 matching over 13 bases. CDR3 length: 15 amino acids. Trimming cost V 4 bases and J 5 bases; bases outside gene matches: 4. Germline loops: CDR1 ENHRY, CDR2 SYGVKD. The CDR3 spells CAISGGLAGRETQYF. The CDR3 region has the DNA TGTGCCATCAGTGGGGGACTAGCGGGAAGGGAGACCCAGTACTTC.

V and J are TRBV6-5 and TRBJ2-3; D ambiguous. Germline assignment: CDR1 MNHEY and CDR2 SVGAGI. This CDR3 is built from 15 residues. In DNA, the CDR3 is TGTGTTAGCAGCCAAGCAGGTTTTGGGACAGATACGCAGTATTTT. It yields the protein CVSSQAGFGTDTQYF.

On this clonotype: One junction end does not reproduce the germline sequence, and a read error may be involved. This rearrangement joins TRBV6-5 to TRBJ1-3, with 8 bases that match TRBD1. CDR1 is MNHEY, CDR2 SVGAGI, per germline. This CDR3 has 14 amino acids. The CDR3: CAGRMTGDSYTIYF. The CDR3 DNA follows: TGTGCCGGCAGGATGACAGGGGACTCATATACCATATATTTT.

This clonotype has ten or more counts. The gene calls are TRBV6-1 and TRBJ2-3, with 13 bases lining up with TRBD2. There are 13 residues in the CDR3. Germline lookup yields CDR1 MNHNS and CDR2 SASEGT. J was trimmed by 14 bases and V by 6 bases; bases with no gene match: 8. The CDR3 coding sequence is TGTGCCAGCAGGGGTAGACTAGCGGGAGGCTGGTATTTT. Its translation is CASRGRLAGGWYF.

This chain links TRBV29-1 with TRBJ2-3, with D tentatively TRBD1 (5 bases). Germline loops: CDR1 SQVTM, CDR2 ANQGSEA. The CDR3 contains 13 residues. Deletions cut 4 bases from V and 5 bases from J, with 13 bases between. The CDR3 sequence is CSVGRADIDTQYF. The CDR3 DNA reads TGCAGCGTTGGAAGGGCGGACATAGATACGCAGTATTTT.

Ten or more counts support this clonotype. V usage is TRBV29-1 and J usage is TRBJ2-2; TRBD2 matches 8 bases. The CDR3 consists of 15 residues. J gave up 4 bases and V 2 bases, and 6 bases lay outside the gene matches. CDR1 and CDR2 (germline): SQVTM, ANQGSEA. For the CDR3, the DNA is TGCAGCGTTGAACGGGGGGGAGGGGGCACCGGGGAGCTGTTTTTT. Translating gives CSVERGGGGTGELFF.

Turning to this clonotype: Lacking the conserved final phenylalanine or tryptophan, this CDR3 likely reflects a read error. The chain uses TRBV29-1 and TRBJ2-5; 7 bases are shared with TRBD2. J lost 6 bases, V lost 4 bases, and 8 bases had no gene match. The CDR3 is 13 residues long. CDR1 and CDR2 (germline): SQVTM, ANQGSEA. This CDR3 is CSVGGRVAQTQYL. The CDR3 nucleotides are TGCAGCGTTGGTGGGAGGGTCGCTCAGACCCAGTACTTA.

Points on this clonotype: Its ends do not fully match the called genes, so a read error is possible. The V gene is TRBV11-2, the J gene TRBJ2-7; 9 bases are a match to TRBD1. CDR3 length equals 15 residues. Per germline, CDR1 SGHAT and CDR2 FQNNGV. The CDR3 region has the DNA TGTGCCAGTAGCTCTACAGGGGGCCAGAGGTACGGGCAGTACTTC. This sequence encodes CASSSTGGQRYGQYF.

This clonotype came up a few times. The genes are TRBV4-2 and TRBJ2-7; no firm D call. Germline V gene sequence: CDR1 LGHNA, CDR2 YNFKEQ. Trimming cost V 3 bases and J 2 bases, with 8 bases left between them. The CDR3 sequence is 13 residues long. The CDR3 protein is CASSHILTYEQYF. In nucleotides, the CDR3 is TGTGCCAGCAGCCATATTCTGACCTACGAGCAGTACTTC.

Turning to this clonotype: This may arise from a read error, as a much more abundant clone is one base away. The chain uses TRBV5-1 and TRBJ2-3; D unresolved. Germline-derived CDR1 and CDR2 are SGHRS and YFSETQ. The CDR3 has 14 amino acids. CDR3 in DNA: TGCGCCAGCAGCCAACATTCAGGCACAGATACGAAGTATTTT. Encoded protein: CASSQHSGTDTKYF.

Points on this clonotype: The CDR3 ends on some other residue instead of the conserved phenylalanine or tryptophan, so this is likely a read error. V gene TRBV12-3 or TRBV12-4 combines with J gene TRBJ2-3, with a weak D call TRBD2 (5 bases). This CDR3 comprises 12 residues. In nucleotides, the CDR3 is TGCGCCAGCAGCGGAGCCACAGATACGCAGTATTCT. It yields the protein CASSGATDTQYS.

On this clonotype itself: A read error is possible here, since a much larger clone lies one base away. V and J are TRBV6-4 and TRBJ1-5, with D unclear. Germline V gene lookup returns CDR1 MRHNA and CDR2 SNTAGT. The V end was cut by 10 bases, the J end by 0 bases, with 16 bases between. CDR3 length equals 15 residues. CDR3 sequence: CANPCDDYSNQPQHF. Written as DNA, the CDR3 is TGTGCCAACCCATGCGATGACTATAGCAATCAGCCCCAGCATTTT.

Of note for this clonotype: Germline is not matched at one junction end, which may reflect a read error. This chain uses TRBV11-2 with TRBJ2-7; D gene unclear. The CDR3 extends over 13 amino acids. Germline values: CDR1 SGHAT, CDR2 FQNNGV. The CDR3 protein is CASSLSEQASQCF. DNA for the CDR3: TGTGCCAGCAGCTTAAGTGAGCAAGCATCGCAGTGCTTC.

This clonotype was counted between two and nine times. V and J are TRBV6-2 or TRBV6-3 and TRBJ1-4; D gene unclear. V was clipped by 1 base and J by 0 bases, with 6 bases between them. Per the germline V gene, CDR1 is MNHEY and CDR2 is SVGEGT. The CDR3 loop spans 15 amino acids. For the CDR3, the DNA is TGTGCCAGCAGTTACTTGCAGACAACTAATGAAAAACTGTTTTTT. This sequence encodes CASSYLQTTNEKLFF.

This clonotype was seen at least ten times. The rearrangement joins TRBV5-1 to TRBJ2-2; D is perhaps TRBD1 (6 bases). The CDR3 is 15 amino acids. Trimming stripped 5 bases from V and 1 base from J, with 12 bases between. Germline assignment: CDR1 SGHRS and CDR2 YFSETQ. The CDR3: CASRPTGMNTGELFF. The CDR3 coding sequence is TGCGCCAGCAGACCTACAGGGATGAACACCGGGGAGCTGTTTTTT.

This sequence joins TRBV6-2 or TRBV6-3 and TRBJ1-4; D is possibly TRBD1 (5 bases). The V and J ends lost 4 bases and 8 bases respectively, with 14 bases between them. CDR1 and CDR2 (germline): MNHEY, SVGEGT. The CDR3 contains 14 residues. CDR3 amino acids: CASSCTGWREKLFF. The DNA for the CDR3 is TGTGCCAGCAGTTGCACAGGATGGCGAGAAAAACTGTTTTTT.

Comment on this clonotype: No conserved phenylalanine or tryptophan ends this CDR3, so it is likely a read error. The genes are TRBV4-1 and TRBJ1-1; no firm D call. From germline, CDR1 is MGHRA and CDR2 YSYEKL. This CDR3 spans 13 amino acids. In DNA form, the CDR3 reads TGCGCCAACAGCGGCCTCTCGGGGACTGAAGCTTTCTTA. Residues: CANSGLSGTEAFL.

CDR3 bases: TGTCTCAGTAGTTATGGACAGGCTAGCAATCAGCCCCAGCATTTT. Its protein is CLSSYGQASNQPQHF. The gene calls are TRBV6-1 and TRBJ1-5; 7 bases line up with TRBD1. Germline assignment: CDR1 MNHNS and CDR2 SASEGT. This CDR3 is built from 15 residues.

This clonotype was observed a few times. A much larger clone is a single base away; this may be a read error. V usage is TRBV28 and J usage is TRBJ2-6; maybe TRBD1 (6 bases). Trimming pared 7 bases from V and 0 bases from J, leaving 13 bases between. Germline V gene sequence: CDR1 MDHEN, CDR2 SYDVKM. The CDR3 covers 16 residues. As DNA, the CDR3 is TGTGCCAGCACCCAACAGGGTCTCTCTGGGGCCAACGTCCTGACTTTC. This gives the protein CASTQQGLSGANVLTF. Looking up the rest from reference TRBV28 and TRBJ2-6 gives the full variable domain: DVKVTQSSRYLVKRTGEKVFLECVQDMDHENMFWYRQDPGLGLRLIYFSYDVKMKEKGDIPEGYSVSREKKERFSLILESASTNQTSMYLCASTQQGLSGANVLTFGAGSRLTVL.

Comments on this clonotype: A junction end diverges from the germline sequence, so it may reflect a read error. The rearrangement uses TRBV6-5 and TRBJ2-1, with 8 nucleotides matching TRBD1. This CDR3 is 17 amino acids long. Germline CDR1 reads MNHEY; CDR2 reads SVGAGI. The CDR3 coding sequence is TGTGCCAACAGTCCCCTTACCTCAGGACAGGGCCACAATGAGCAGTTCTTC. Its protein product is CANSPLTSGQGHNEQFF.

As regards this clonotype: Since the CDR3 does not end with the conserved phenylalanine or tryptophan, this likely comes from a read error. This chain uses TRBV10-3 with TRBJ2-7; tentatively, D is TRBD2 (5 bases). V was clipped by 4 bases and J by 5 bases, with 21 bases between them. CDR1 is ENHRY and CDR2 is SYGVKD in the germline V gene. The CDR3 covers 16 residues. CDR3 amino acids: CAISGSRDRVLNEQYL. In nucleotides, the CDR3 is TGTGCCATCAGTGGCAGTCGGGATAGGGTATTGAACGAGCAGTACCTC.

Concerning this clonotype: The final CDR3 position lacks the conserved phenylalanine or tryptophan, pointing to a likely read error. The rearrangement joins TRBV6-1 to TRBJ2-7, with D possibly being TRBD1 or TRBD2 (5 bases each). Germline-derived CDR1 and CDR2 are MNHNS and SASEGT. Trimming pared 3 bases from V and 7 bases from J, leaving 16 bases between. The CDR3 is 14 amino acids. The CDR3 here is CASSEGRTSKEQYS. CDR3 sequence (DNA): TGTGCCAGCAGTGAGGGACGGACGTCTAAGGAGCAGTACTCA.

In the case of this clonotype: This CDR3 fails to terminate in the conserved phenylalanine or tryptophan, so it likely reflects a read error. The J gene is TRBJ2-5, the V gene TRBV4-2; no definite D call. Germline CDR1 is LGHNA and CDR2 is YNFKEQ. Trimming left V 0 bases short and J 5 bases short, with 19 bases between. This CDR3 is 17 amino acids long. The CDR3: CASSQDISVAIGETQYL. The CDR3 region has the DNA TGTGCCAGCAGCCAAGATATTTCAGTGGCTATCGGGGAGACCCAGTACCTC.